This T cell receptor (beta chain) is drawn from a study of blood T cell repertoires in COVID-19. In the study overall: Donors in the United States, Italy and Spain gave samples during acute or convalescent COVID-19.

Trimming shortened V by 3 bases and J by 5 bases, and 17 bases separated the two germline ends. Germline CDR1 GTSNPN, CDR2 SVGIG (reference sequence). This CDR3 comprises 15 residues. Clones were read by immunoSEQ multiplex PCR, and TCRdb kept only the in-frame ones, dropping some. Of 300,000 to 400,000 clones in the sample, about 89% were seen once. Material: peripheral blood. This rearrangement joins TRBV30 to TRBJ1-5; D is possibly TRBD1 (5 bases). This sequence was found in a woman in her 50s who had recovered from COVID-19. Written as DNA, the CDR3 is TGTGCCTGGAGCCTTGGGCAGCCGGGGGATCAGCCCCAGCATTTT. Its protein is CAWSLGQPGDQPQHF.